A single sample gave rise to the 14 T cell receptor beta chains below, sequenced in a study of T cell responses to AZD1222 COVID-19 vaccine. Assay used: immunoSEQ multiplex PCR; TCRdb lists only in-frame clones, some missing. The repertoire includes some 170,000 clones, approximately 89% of them detected once, and more than 1.5% sits in the top ten. The sample consisted of peripheral blood, taken 28 days after the second AZD1222 dose. All receptors derive from an adult who received the AZD1222 COVID-19 vaccine.

This clone was counted only a few times. The chain uses TRBV7-2 and TRBJ1-5; 7 bases line up with TRBD1. The trim removed 5 bases at V and 3 bases at J, leaving 10 bases unmatched. CDR3 size: 16 residues. Germline values: CDR1 SGHTA, CDR2 FQGNSA. CDR3 DNA: TGTGCCAGCAGCCCTCCAGGGGGTACTAACAATCAGCCCCAGCATTTT. Amino acids: CASSPPGGTNNQPQHF.

This chain connects TRBV6-2 or TRBV6-3 to TRBJ2-3, with 9 bases fitting TRBD2. The CDR3 has 15 amino acids. With V trimmed by 5 bases and J by 4 bases, 7 bases remained unmatched. Germline lookup yields CDR1 MNHEY and CDR2 SVGEGT. CDR3 sequence (DNA): TGTGCCAGCAGTAGAGTAGCGGGAGTCGCAGATACGCAGTATTTT. This translates into CASSRVAGVADTQYF.

The V call is TRBV28, the J call TRBJ2-7; no definite D call. This CDR3 contains 12 residues. V was pared by 2 bases and J by 2 bases, with 4 bases between. Per the germline V gene, CDR1 is MDHEN and CDR2 is SYDVKM. CDR3 in amino acids: CASSLTAYEQYF. As DNA, the CDR3 is TGTGCCAGCAGTTTAACGGCCTACGAGCAGTACTTC.

The chain carries TRBV7-2 and TRBJ2-5; D perhaps matches TRBD2 (5 bases). Per the germline V gene, CDR1 is SGHTA and CDR2 is FQGNSA. V lost 0 bases and J 5 bases, leaving 22 bases between the germline ends. The CDR3 contains 18 residues. The CDR3 DNA reads as TGTGCCAGCAGCTTAGCGCATACTGGGCCAACCCGCGGGGAGACCCAGTACTTC. It yields the protein CASSLAHTGPTRGETQYF.

This clone has a handful of counts. DNA for the CDR3: TGCAGCGTCATACAGGGGTCGAACACTGAAGCTTTCTTT. It specifies CSVIQGSNTEAFF. The chain has TRBV29-1 and TRBJ1-1; 7 nucleotides align to TRBD1. This CDR3 is built from 13 residues. CDR1 is SQVTM and CDR2 is ANQGSEA in the germline V gene. The V segment lost 6 bases and the J segment 1 base; nucleotides outside the gene matches: 5.

V usage is TRBV11-1 and J usage is TRBJ2-7; 9 bases are shared with TRBD1. CDR1 and CDR2 from the germline V gene are SGHAT and FQDESV (reference sequence). V lost 1 base, J lost 6 bases, and 4 bases stayed unmatched. This CDR3 comprises 14 residues. CDR3 residues: CASSLDRGQGEQYF. In nucleotides, the CDR3 is TGTGCCAGCAGCTTAGACAGGGGGCAGGGCGAGCAGTACTTC.

J is TRBJ1-5 and V is TRBV10-2; D is unresolved. The V end lost 0 bases, the J end lost 6 bases, and 3 bases lay between the germline ends. Germline V CDR1 and CDR2: WSHSY, SAAADI. This CDR3 spans 12 amino acids. CDR3 DNA sequence: TGCGCCAGCAGTGAGTCTTCTCAGCCCCAGCATTTT. It codes for CASSESSQPQHF.

Here the CDR3 reads CASSYQGLATDTQYF. In nucleotides, the CDR3 is TGTGCCAGCAGTTACCAGGGACTAGCAACAGATACGCAGTATTTT. The chain is built from TRBV6-5 and TRBJ2-3, with TRBD2 matching 9 bases. CDR3 length: 15 residues. Germline values: CDR1 MNHEY, CDR2 SVGAGI. The trim removed 2 bases at V and 3 bases at J, leaving 3 bases unmatched.

This clone was picked up a small number of times. This rearrangement joins TRBV7-9 to TRBJ2-7, with no clear D. Deletions cut 5 bases from V and 0 bases from J, with 8 bases between. In germline, CDR1 is SEHNR, CDR2 FQNEAQ (reference sequence). The length of the CDR3 is 13 residues. The DNA of the CDR3 is TGTGCCAGCAGCCCTAGAAGCTCCTACGAGCAGTACTTC. Translated: CASSPRSSYEQYF. Complete variable domain (other parts from reference TRBV7-9 and TRBJ2-7): DTGVSQNPRHKITKRGQNVTFRCDPISEHNRLYWYRQTLGQGPEFLTYFQNEAQLEKSRLLSDRFSAERPKGSFSTLEIQRTEQGDSAMYLCASSPRSSYEQYFGPGTRLTVT.

The gene calls are TRBV6-5 and TRBJ1-1, with 7 bases aligning to TRBD1. V trimming: 4 bases; J trimming: 1 base; junction bases outside the gene matches: 3. There are 14 residues in the CDR3. Germline V gene sequence: CDR1 MNHEY, CDR2 SVGAGI. DNA for the CDR3: TGTGCCAGCAGTTTCCGGGACAGGAACACTGAAGCTTTCTTT. Translating gives CASSFRDRNTEAFF.

V and J are TRBV7-2 and TRBJ2-1; D unresolved. Germline CDR1 reads SGHTA; CDR2 reads FQGNSA. The V and J ends lost 2 bases and 6 bases respectively, with 11 bases between them. CDR3 size: 14 residues. In DNA form, the CDR3 reads TGTGCCAGCAGCTTAAAGGTGGGTCTCAATGAGCAGTTCTTC. Amino acid sequence: CASSLKVGLNEQFF.

V and J are TRBV19 and TRBJ2-1; D uncertain. Germline V gene lookup returns CDR1 LNHDA and CDR2 SQIVND (reference sequence). The CDR3 totals 13 residues. The V end was cut by 2 bases, the J end by 3 bases, with 5 bases between. This CDR3 reads CASSINSYNEQFF. The CDR3 DNA reads TGTGCCAGTAGTATAAACAGCTACAATGAGCAGTTCTTC.

The chain couples TRBV7-2 to TRBJ1-5, with 10 bases lining up with TRBD1. The germline V gene has CDR1 SGHTA and CDR2 FQGNSA. V shed 5 bases, J shed 3 bases, and the junction held 7 bases outside the gene matches. This CDR3 is 16 amino acids long. The CDR3 coding sequence is TGTGCCAGCAGCGCTCGGGACAGGGGTAACAATCAGCCCCAGCATTTT. As protein: CASSARDRGNNQPQHF.

This clone has a single count. The chain is built from TRBV14 and TRBJ1-4; D is unclear. The CDR3 is 12 residues long. V lost 6 bases, J lost 8 bases, and 10 bases lay in between. CDR1 is SGHDN and CDR2 is FVKESK in the germline V gene. CDR3 sequence: CASRSSTEKLFF. DNA of the CDR3: TGTGCCAGCAGGTCCTCGACAGAAAAACTGTTTTTT.